This TCR beta chain emerged from a study of neurological immune-mediated disorders. Study outcomes and limitations: Falling below healthy controls, multiple sclerosis showed the least TCR clonal expansion, while HTLV-1-associated myelopathy showed the most. None of the CDR3 amino acid sequences in expanded clones turned up in more than one subject, which points to private repertoires in all groups.

TCRdb re-analysed the 5' RACE reads in MiXCR, keeping a single row per CDR3 protein. The sample includes approximately 37,000 distinct CDR3 sequences, roughly 15% of them seen just once. This clonotype was seen ten or more times. Its antigen is unidentified. Specimen: PBMCs. This clonotype originated in a woman in her fifties or sixties with HTLV-1-associated myelopathy (HAM/TSP).

The DNA of the CDR3 is TGCAGCGTTGTAAAGAGGGGAGGCTATGGCTACACCTTC. It translates to CSVVKRGGYGYTF. V usage is TRBV29-1 and J usage is TRBJ1-2; tentative D call: TRBD1 (5 bases). V was clipped by 4 bases and J by 4 bases, with 13 bases between them. CDR1 and CDR2 (germline): SQVTM, ANQGSEA. The CDR3 spans 13 residues.